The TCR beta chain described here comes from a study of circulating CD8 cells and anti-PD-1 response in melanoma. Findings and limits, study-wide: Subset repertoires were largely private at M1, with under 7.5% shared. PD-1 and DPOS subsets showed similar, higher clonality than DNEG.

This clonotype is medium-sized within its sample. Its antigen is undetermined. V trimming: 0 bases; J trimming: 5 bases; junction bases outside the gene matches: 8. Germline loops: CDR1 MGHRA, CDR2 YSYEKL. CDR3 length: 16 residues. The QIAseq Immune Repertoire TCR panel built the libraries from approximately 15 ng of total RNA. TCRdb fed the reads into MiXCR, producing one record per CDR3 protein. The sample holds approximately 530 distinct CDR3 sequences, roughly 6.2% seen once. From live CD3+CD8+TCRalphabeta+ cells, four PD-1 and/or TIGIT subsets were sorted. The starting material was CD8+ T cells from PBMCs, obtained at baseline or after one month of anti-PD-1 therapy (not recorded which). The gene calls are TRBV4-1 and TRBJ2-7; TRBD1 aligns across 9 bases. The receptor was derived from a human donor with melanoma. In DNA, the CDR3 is TGCGCCAGCAGCCAAGATCGGGGAACAGGGGGCAACGAGCAGTACTTC. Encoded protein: CASSQDRGTGGNEQYF.